This T cell receptor beta chain was sequenced in a study of response to subunit inactivated influenza vaccine. Study findings and constraints: The authors proposed limited new T cell recruitment per seasonal influenza vaccination.

This clonotype was recorded a few times. Its specificity is unknown. The V end lost 6 bases, the J end lost 1 base, and 10 bases lay between the germline ends. The V gene's germline CDR1 is MDHEN and CDR2 SYDVKM. The CDR3 totals 14 residues. TCRdb passed the RT-PCR reads through MiXCR, listing each CDR3 protein once. Here the sample spans about 160,000 distinct CDR3 sequences, 9.5% to 12% being singletons. The TCR originated in a man between 50 and 75 years old who received an inactivated influenza vaccine. The sample consisted of CD8+ T cells sorted from PBMCs, taken around 25 months after vaccination. This chain uses TRBV28 with TRBJ1-3; D may be TRBD1 (6 bases). The CDR3 region has the DNA TGTGCCAGCAGATTAACAGGGTCTGGAAACACCATATATTTT. Amino acids: CASRLTGSGNTIYF.